This T cell receptor (beta chain) was obtained from a study of Ad26.COV2.S vaccination and SARS-CoV-2 variants (dated by TCRdb to the early 2020s). For the study in its entirety: Donors in the vaccine arm were drawn from COV1001, a phase I-IIa trial of Ad26.COV2.S in healthy adults that was multicentre, randomized, double-blind and placebo-controlled. Dosing of Ad26.COV2.S was intramuscular, at either 5x10^10 or 1x10^11 viral particles, delivered as one shot or as two shots spaced 56 days apart. TCRbeta repertoire sequencing was used to assess the specificity and breadth of SARS-CoV-2-reactive T cell receptors after Ad26.COV2.S vaccination. A total of roughly 30 samples were included in the TCR-sequenced set, comprising around 19 Ad26.COV2.S vaccine recipients, 5 placebo recipients and 8 SARS-CoV-2 convalescent individuals. Trial participants were randomized into five groups of five: low-dose or high-dose Ad26.COV2.S given once or twice, or placebo on both occasions. Investigators remained blinded to trial group allocation during experiments and outcome assessment.

TCRbeta CDR3 regions were sequenced with the immunoSEQ Assay. After extraction, genomic DNA underwent amplification by bias-controlled multiplex PCR, followed by high-throughput sequencing. The paper's processing steps were these. Collapsing and filtering of sequences were performed to quantify the absolute abundance of each unique TCRbeta CDR3 region. Usable DNA was measured by amplifying reference genes present in all nucleated cells, and TCRbeta template counts were normalized to that usable DNA to estimate T cell fraction. Repertoire TCRs were annotated as SARS-CoV-2-specific when V gene, CDR3 amino acid sequence and J gene were exactly matched to a known reactive TCR set. The reference SARS-CoV-2 TCR set was obtained from MIRA and was filtered for enrichment in COVID-19-positive ImmuneCODE repertoires, whereby public or cross-reactive TCRs were removed. Using the MIRA antigens, annotated TCRs were further analysed by specific ORF or by position within an ORF. Breadth was defined as annotated unique rearrangements over total unique productive rearrangements; depth was the summed frequency of those rearrangements. TCR breadth was compared between groups using two-sided Wilcoxon rank-sum tests. Sourced from immuneACCESS, this table was stored by TCRdb with only in-frame sequences that have V and J called. A share of the clones is absent; for the studies checked, an unresolved V gene accounts for under half, and the remainder has no known explanation. Clonal size and the V and J genes are those of that table, whereas D and trimming came from the DNA. The sample table holds fewer than 500,000 clones, of which nearly 90% were seen once. The ten largest clones represent 2.5% to 3% of the sample.

Taken from cysteine to valine, the CDR3 has 14 residues. The read is trimmed to its CDR3 DNA, 42 bases read in frame from base 1. The V end loses 0 bases and the J end loses 4 bases, and a stretch of 10 bases separates them. The germline V gene encodes CDR1 PRHDT and CDR2 FYEKMQ (reference sequence). The full study reports these points: Substantial breadth of spike-specific CD8+ and CD4+ T cell responses was reported after vaccination. The study was not powered to compare responses between vaccine doses or regimens. Higher spike-specific TCR breadth was observed in Ad26.COV2.S recipients than in placebo recipients (P = 0.0014). Comparable non-spike TCR breadth was observed between vaccine and placebo recipients, consistent with only spike being contained in the vaccine. The authors noted that the TCR breadth and depth analyses may have underestimated total T cell responses.

A word on this clone: Its binding antigen is unknown. One base away there is no much larger clone; base qualities are not given.

The treatment or condition tag for this specimen amounts to: 15 to 20 received Ad26.COV2.S at low or high dose, single or two shots; about 5 received placebo; per-sample allocation not given. For vaccine and placebo recipients, the sequenced repertoires came from samples collected on day 63 after the first injection. Between 29 July and 7 August 2020, Cohort 1b enrolled around 25 adults aged 18-55 years at one site in Boston, USA. As a vaccine, Ad26.COV2.S was a replication-incompetent adenovirus type 26 vector that expressed a prefusion-stabilized SARS-CoV-2 spike protein derived from the original Wuhan strain.

Recombination linked TRBV13 to TRBJ2-7; TRBD1 might be the D gene, on 6 matching bases. The sequence came from a person aged 18-60 years who received the Ad26.COV2.S COVID-19 vaccine or a placebo. The source was peripheral blood, collected in a trial of Ad26.COV2.S vaccine versus placebo. This receptor has the CDR3 CASSLGQGTYEQYV. The sequence in DNA is TGTGCCAGCAGCTTAGGACAGGGAACATACGAGCAGTACGTC.